This is a list of T cell receptor beta chains from one sample in a study of T cells generated in artificial thymic organoids. A single record per CDR3 protein comes from TCRdb applying MiXCR to the 5' RACE reads. Among some 7,200 distinct CDR3 sequences, 20% to 30% were seen once, and the ten largest hold roughly 3%. The antigens of these receptors remain unknown. The source material was naive CD8+ T cells grown in artificial thymic organoids from cord blood stem and progenitor cells. The receptors were gathered from a human donor who gave cord blood stem cells for thymic organoid culture, a cardiac surgery patient who gave postnatal thymus, or a blood donor (not recorded which). The CDR3 runs from the conserved cysteine through the conserved F or W. Each record gives: D gene, clone size, CDR3 length, J gene, V gene, CDR3 protein, CDR3 DNA. The D gene is left open where the match is weak. Size values are once, few and many counts, or a class for expanded clones, and some rows have none.

>.|.|15|TRBJ2-3|TRBV7-6
CASSRQQGCTDTQYF
TGTGCCAGCAGCCGGCAACAGGGATGCACAGATACGCAGTATTTT
>.|medium-sized|16|TRBJ2-6|TRBV11-2
CASSLVLTSGANVLTF
TGTGCCAGCAGCTTAGTTTTGACCTCTGGGGCCAACGTCCTGACTTTC
>TRBD2|few|15|TRBJ2-7|TRBV7-2
CASSLAAGGNYEQYF
TGTGCCAGCAGCCTAGCCGCGGGGGGGAACTACGAGCAGTACTTC
>TRBD1|medium-sized|15|TRBJ2-7|TRBV28
CASSVDRGLSYEQYF
TGTGCCAGCAGCGTGGACAGGGGGCTCTCCTACGAGCAGTACTTC
>.|few|14|TRBJ1-2|TRBV27
CASSPNGADYGYTF
TGTGCCAGCAGCCCGAACGGGGCAGACTATGGCTACACCTTC
>.|.|16|TRBJ2-4|TRBV4-3
CASSQEAHLAKNIQYF
TGCGCCAGCAGCCAAGAAGCCCACCTAGCCAAAAACATTCAGTACTTC
>.|few|15|TRBJ2-4|TRBV6-2/TRBV6-3
CATCSGRRAKNIQYF
TGTGCCACCTGTTCGGGGAGAAGGGCCAAAAACATTCAGTACTTC
>TRBD2|medium-sized|14|TRBJ2-1|TRBV4-1
CASSQSGLGNEQFF
TGCGCCAGCAGCCAATCAGGACTAGGGAATGAGCAGTTCTTC
>.|medium-sized|17|TRBJ2-3|TRBV5-5
CASSSTRCGGGTDTQYF
TGTGCCAGCAGCTCGACTAGGTGTGGGGGTGGCACAGATACGCAGTATTTT
>.|medium-sized|13|TRBJ1-4|TRBV10-3
CATGTGGDEKLFF
TGTGCCACCGGGACGGGAGGGGACGAAAAACTGTTTTTT
>.|.|14|TRBJ2-7|TRBV27
CASSLSRVSYEQYF
TGTGCCAGCAGTTTATCCAGGGTTTCCTACGAGCAGTACTTC
>.|.|14|TRBJ1-2|TRBV4-3
CASSQVEVNYGYTF
TGCGCCAGCAGCCAAGTGGAGGTTAACTATGGCTACACCTTC
>.|few|14|TRBJ2-1|TRBV24-1
CATLGPPPGGEQFF
TGTGCCACCTTGGGACCCCCCCCTGGAGGTGAGCAGTTCTTC
>TRBD1|medium-sized|14|TRBJ1-4|TRBV5-8
CASSPRDSHEKLFF
TGTGCCAGCAGCCCCAGGGACAGCCATGAAAAACTGTTTTTT
>.|.|10|TRBJ2-1|TRBV28
CASSLNEQFF
TGTGCCAGCAGTTTAAATGAGCAGTTCTTC
>TRBD1|medium-sized|15|TRBJ2-7|TRBV4-2
CASSQEGGRSYEQYF
TGTGCCAGCAGCCAAGAAGGGGGCCGCTCCTACGAGCAGTACTTC
>.|medium-sized|14|TRBJ1-5|TRBV12-3/TRBV12-4
CASRLRGGNQPQHF
TGTGCCAGCAGGTTAAGGGGAGGCAATCAGCCCCAGCATTTT
>.|few|13|TRBJ2-3|TRBV10-3
CATRDSFTDTQYF
TGTGCCACCCGAGACTCCTTCACAGATACGCAGTATTTT
>.|.|11|TRBJ1-1|TRBV11-2
CASSLDRGAFF
TGTGCCAGCAGCTTAGACAGGGGTGCTTTCTTT
>TRBD1|few|15|TRBJ1-1|TRBV27
CASLTGGGPNTEAFF
TGTGCCAGTCTGACAGGGGGGGGGCCGAACACTGAAGCTTTCTTT
>TRBD2|few|16|TRBJ2-7|TRBV4-3
CASSQGFGGVAYEQYF
TGCGCCAGCAGCCAAGGCTTCGGGGGGGTCGCCTACGAGCAGTACTTC
>TRBD1|.|16|TRBJ2-7|TRBV7-9
CASSSPGTGRTYEQYF
TGTGCCAGCAGCTCCCCCGGGACAGGACGAACTTACGAGCAGTACTTC
>TRBD1|once|15|TRBJ1-6|TRBV6-5
CASRLGTGANSPLHF
TGTGCCAGCAGGCTCGGGACAGGGGCTAATTCACCCCTCCACTTT
>.|.|15|TRBJ2-6|TRBV11-1
CASSPIDSGANVLTF
TGTGCCAGCAGCCCGATAGACTCTGGGGCCAACGTCCTGACTTTC
>TRBD1|medium-sized|12|TRBJ2-7|TRBV5-1
CASSLQGYEQYF
TGCGCCAGCAGCCTACAGGGGTACGAGCAGTACTTC
>.|.|13|TRBJ2-7|TRBV5-5
CASSLAPAYEQYF
TGTGCCAGCAGCTTGGCCCCCGCCTACGAGCAGTACTTC
>.|medium-sized|14|TRBJ2-1|TRBV6-2/TRBV6-3
CASSSARDGNEQFF
TGTGCCAGCAGTTCGGCCCGGGACGGGAATGAGCAGTTCTTC
>.|few|13|TRBJ1-6|TRBV9
CASSETDNSPLHF
TGTGCCAGCAGCGAAACAGACAATTCACCCCTCCACTTT
>TRBD1|medium-sized|17|TRBJ1-6|TRBV20-1
CSARGGQAGEVNSPLHF
TGCAGTGCTAGAGGAGGACAGGCCGGTGAGGTTAATTCACCCCTCCACTTT
>TRBD1|medium-sized|12|TRBJ2-7|TRBV6-2/TRBV6-3
CASRDRPYEQYF
TGTGCCAGCAGGGACAGGCCCTACGAGCAGTACTTC
>.|.|16|TRBJ2-1|TRBV3-1
CASSQDKICRPNEQCF
TGTGCCAGCAGCCAAGATAAAATATGCAGACCGAATGAGCAGTGCTTC
>.|.|14|TRBJ1-6|TRBV6-6
CASSYPGMNSPLHF
TGTGCCAGCAGTTACCCCGGCATGAATTCACCCCTCCACTTT
>.|medium-sized|12|TRBJ1-2|TRBV5-1
CASSLGYYGYTF
TGCGCCAGCAGCTTGGGATACTATGGCTACACCTTC
>.|medium-sized|15|TRBJ1-5|TRBV28
CASSRRLPWNQPQHF
TGTGCCAGCAGTAGGCGACTTCCCTGGAATCAGCCCCAGCATTTT
>.|.|11|TRBJ2-7|TRBV12-5
CASGFGYGQYF
TGTGCTAGTGGTTTCGGGTACGGGCAGTACTTC
>TRBD1|.|15|TRBJ2-3|TRBV5-1
CASGPVDRGTDTQYF
TGCGCCAGCGGCCCCGTCGACAGGGGAACAGATACGCAGTATTTT
>TRBD1|.|13|TRBJ2-3|TRBV20-1
CSAKGGCTDTQYF
TGCAGTGCTAAAGGGGGCTGCACAGATACGCAGTATTTT
>.|medium-sized|16|TRBJ2-6|TRBV6-1
CASSVHRDPGANVLTF
TGTGCCAGCAGTGTCCACAGGGACCCTGGGGCCAACGTCCTGACTTTC
>TRBD1|.|17|TRBJ2-1|TRBV23-1
CASSHTRDRASYNEQFF
TGCGCCAGCAGTCACACCCGGGACAGGGCGTCCTACAATGAGCAGTTCTTC
>.|.|16|TRBJ1-2|TRBV10-3
CAISDFQGREGYGYTF
TGTGCCATCAGTGACTTCCAGGGCAGGGAAGGTTACGGCTACACCTTC
>TRBD2|.|17|TRBJ2-3|TRBV4-3
CASSQGGTSGGADTQYF
TGCGCCAGCAGCCAAGGAGGGACTAGCGGGGGGGCAGATACGCAGTATTTT